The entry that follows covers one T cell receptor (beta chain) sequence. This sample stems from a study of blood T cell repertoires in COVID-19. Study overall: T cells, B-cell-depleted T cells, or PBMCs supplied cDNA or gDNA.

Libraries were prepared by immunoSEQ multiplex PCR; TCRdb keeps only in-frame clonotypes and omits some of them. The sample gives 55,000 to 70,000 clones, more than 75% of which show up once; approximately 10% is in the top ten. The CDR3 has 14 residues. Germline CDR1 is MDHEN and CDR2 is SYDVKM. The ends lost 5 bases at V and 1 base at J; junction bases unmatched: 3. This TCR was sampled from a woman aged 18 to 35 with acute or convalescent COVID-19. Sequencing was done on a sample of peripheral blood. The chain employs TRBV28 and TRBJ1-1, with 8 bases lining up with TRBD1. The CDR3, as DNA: TGTGCCAGCAGTATAGGACAGGGGAACACTGAAGCTTTCTTT. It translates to CASSIGQGNTEAFF.